These T cell receptor beta chains were read from a single sample in a study of identical twins. TCRdb re-called the 5' RACE reads through MiXCR, storing one row per CDR3 protein. The sample contains hundreds of thousands of distinct CDR3 sequences, around 6% of which appear only once. Sequenced: naive T cells sorted from blood. These receptors were taken from a man aged 18 to 29 in good health. Each CDR3 is given without its conserved first and last residue. A D gene is named only where the DNA matches it firmly.

CDR3	J	V	D
ASSSVRTSGSDTQY	TRBJ2-3	TRBV7-3	TRBD2
SARDAAGGMNEQF	TRBJ2-1	TRBV20-1	TRBD2
ASSPEGTAYEQY	TRBJ2-7	TRBV2	TRBD1
ASSTVGYSNQPQH	TRBJ1-5	TRBV19	NA
ASSWGGSNQPQH	TRBJ1-5	TRBV27	NA
ASSQDLATYNEQF	TRBJ2-1	TRBV4-3	NA
SAPLGTGNEKLF	TRBJ1-4	TRBV20-1	NA
ASSSDSNQPQH	TRBJ1-5	TRBV6-6	NA
ASSRTAGEVPF	TRBJ2-1	TRBV5-1	TRBD2
ASTDSRTGMNTEAF	TRBJ1-1	TRBV6-1	TRBD1
ASSQLKERNQPQH	TRBJ1-5	TRBV6-1	NA
ASSYQEDYGYT	TRBJ1-2	TRBV6-5	NA
ASSFPTGSGELF	TRBJ2-2	TRBV27	NA
ASRQELGLIETQY	TRBJ2-5	TRBV5-5	NA
ASSVALAGGTNTGELF	TRBJ2-2	TRBV9	TRBD2
ASSEGDHPSGY	TRBJ2-3	TRBV2	NA
ASSQDAGLAKNIQY	TRBJ2-4	TRBV4-2	NA
ASSSGGNSYEQY	TRBJ2-7	TRBV28	TRBD2
ASSLAYTNEQF	TRBJ2-1	TRBV7-6	NA
ASSWTKGRRETQY	TRBJ2-5	TRBV11-2	NA
ASSQADLSPETQY	TRBJ2-5	TRBV4-1	NA
SVDITGEKLF	TRBJ1-4	TRBV29-1	NA
ASGWGYEQY	TRBJ2-7	TRBV12-5	NA
ATLPFRSGANVLT	TRBJ2-6	TRBV6-1	NA
ASRKLAGGPETQY	TRBJ2-5	TRBV7-2	TRBD2
ASSGVSTDTQY	TRBJ2-3	TRBV5-6	NA
ASSQEGGWDTQY	TRBJ2-3	TRBV3-1	NA
AWSVSLNTEAF	TRBJ1-1	TRBV30	NA
ATRMKNRGLDTGELF	TRBJ2-2	TRBV7-9	TRBD1
ASSLDWSEQF	TRBJ2-1	TRBV7-2	NA
AISRDSLQETQY	TRBJ2-5	TRBV10-3	TRBD1
ASSSGTPGHEQF	TRBJ2-1	TRBV5-4	NA
ASSPGHPSTDTQY	TRBJ2-3	TRBV5-1	NA
ASSASGTVMPADTQY	TRBJ2-3	TRBV9	NA
ASSLGVAGGMNEQF	TRBJ2-1	TRBV27	TRBD1
SAREFWASGQETQY	TRBJ2-5	TRBV20-1	TRBD2
ASSSGRLQNEQY	TRBJ2-7	TRBV6-2/TRBV6-3	TRBD2
ASSPLLRTSGANVLT	TRBJ2-6	TRBV18	NA
ASSQVSGRQTYNEQF	TRBJ2-1	TRBV4-3	NA
ASEGTGPFYGYT	TRBJ1-2	TRBV12-3/TRBV12-4	TRBD1
ASRRESYNEQF	TRBJ2-1	TRBV11-2	NA
ASSLAGQGRGQPQH	TRBJ1-5	TRBV12-3/TRBV12-4	NA
ASSLHRVGSNQPQH	TRBJ1-5	TRBV27	NA
ASSFPGQGYNEQF	TRBJ2-1	TRBV12-3/TRBV12-4	TRBD1
ASSLRAGGAKNIQY	TRBJ2-4	TRBV28	TRBD2
ASILSRQGARGTEAF	TRBJ1-1	TRBV12-3/TRBV12-4	TRBD1
ASSYEGLVFPDTQY	TRBJ2-3	TRBV6-5	TRBD2
SAGGAAMDTEAF	TRBJ1-1	TRBV29-1	TRBD1
SASPPGPHITSQYNEQF	TRBJ2-1	TRBV20-1	NA
ASSEALLNGGDNEQF	TRBJ2-1	TRBV2	NA
ASSQITSGSRNEQF	TRBJ2-1	TRBV4-2	TRBD2
ASTAYGGGELF	TRBJ2-2	TRBV2	NA
ASSLSGRGYNEQF	TRBJ2-1	TRBV6-2/TRBV6-3	TRBD2
ASSQLAAAGEQY	TRBJ2-7	TRBV4-3	TRBD2
ASSSRTSGSVYEQY	TRBJ2-7	TRBV7-8	TRBD2